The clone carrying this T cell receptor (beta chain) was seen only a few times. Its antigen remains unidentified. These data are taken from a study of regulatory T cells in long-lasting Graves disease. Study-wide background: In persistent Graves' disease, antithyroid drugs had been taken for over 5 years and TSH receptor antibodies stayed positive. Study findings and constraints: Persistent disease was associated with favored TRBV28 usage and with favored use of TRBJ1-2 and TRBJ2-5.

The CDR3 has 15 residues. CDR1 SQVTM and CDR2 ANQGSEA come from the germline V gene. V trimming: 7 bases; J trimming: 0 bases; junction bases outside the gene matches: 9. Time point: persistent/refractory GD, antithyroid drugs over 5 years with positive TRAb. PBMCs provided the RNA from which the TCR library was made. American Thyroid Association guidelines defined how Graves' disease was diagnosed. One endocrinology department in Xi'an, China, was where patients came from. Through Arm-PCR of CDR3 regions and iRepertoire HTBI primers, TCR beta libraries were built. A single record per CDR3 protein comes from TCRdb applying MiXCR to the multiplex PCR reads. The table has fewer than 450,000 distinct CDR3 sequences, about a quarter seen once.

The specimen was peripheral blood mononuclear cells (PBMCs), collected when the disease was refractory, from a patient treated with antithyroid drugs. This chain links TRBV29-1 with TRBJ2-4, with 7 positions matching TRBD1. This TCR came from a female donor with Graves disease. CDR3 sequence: CSAVPGQLAKNIQYF. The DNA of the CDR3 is TGCAGCGCGGTACCGGGACAGCTAGCCAAAAACATTCAGTACTTC.